Listed below are T cell receptor beta chains from one sample, sequenced in a study of T cells in Graves' hyperthyroidism and ophthalmopathy. TCRdb re-called the multiplex PCR reads through MiXCR, storing one row per CDR3 protein. The data show around 370,000 distinct CDR3 sequences, approximately 18% seen once. The sample was blood. These receptor sequences come from a man between 18 and 35 years old with Graves' ophthalmopathy. Both conserved end residues are part of each CDR3.

TRBV5-1	TRBJ2-3	CASTPLPSTDTQYF
TRBV6-2/TRBV6-3	TRBJ1-3	CASRERGVRNTIYF
TRBV27	TRBJ2-1	CASGTVYNEQFF
TRBV29-1	TRBJ1-1	CSVRISAVNTEAFF
TRBV20-1	TRBJ1-4	CSAGGTGSGGKLFF
TRBV6-6	TRBJ1-6	CASSYGVQDPLPLHF
TRBV5-8	TRBJ2-7	CASSPAGRIDYEQYF
TRBV6-5	TRBJ2-2	CASSYSMGLNTGELFF
TRBV20-1	TRBJ2-1	CSAPSNAGNEQFF
TRBV18	TRBJ2-5	CASSPSPGLQETQYF
TRBV18	TRBJ1-1	CASSLRDPVMNTEAFF
TRBV10-3	TRBJ2-1	CAINLTSGGVSYNEQFF
TRBV2	TRBJ2-2	CASEGGPGGELFF
TRBV27	TRBJ1-1	CASSLDRGPYTEAFF
TRBV20-1	TRBJ1-5	CSARLDGIRSNQPQHF
TRBV11-3	TRBJ2-1	CASSLGEGGYNEQFF
TRBV12-3/TRBV12-4	TRBJ2-1	CASSPTGGEQFF
TRBV6-9	TRBJ1-5	CASSYDRAISNQPQHF
TRBV27	TRBJ1-1	CASSMASGTEAFF
TRBV4-1	TRBJ1-5	CASSQPRANQPQHF
TRBV12-3/TRBV12-4	TRBJ1-2	CACSPDSYYGYTF
TRBV5-1	TRBJ2-7	CASSLNGGTYEQYF
TRBV28	TRBJ1-3	CASISIGRRSGNTIYF
TRBV7-6	TRBJ2-1	CASSPSSGLAEQFF
TRBV7-9	TRBJ1-4	CASSNRGGEKLFF
TRBV5-1	TRBJ2-7	CASSPGTGMGEQYF
TRBV28	TRBJ1-1	CASSPWDRSNTEAFF
TRBV6-1	TRBJ1-1	CASRQTQRTTEAFF
TRBV29-1	TRBJ2-6	CSVSTGGAGANVLTF
TRBV7-2	TRBJ1-3	CASSLDLTGNTIYF
TRBV3-1	TRBJ2-3	CASRTMDTDTQYF
TRBV6-1	TRBJ1-5	CASSDGIQGNQPQHF
TRBV18	TRBJ1-1	CASSPTAQAEAFF
TRBV28	TRBJ1-4	CASMEQNNEKLFF
TRBV4-1	TRBJ2-3	CASSQRVVGTDTQYF
TRBV6-1	TRBJ1-1	CVSSRRGTGVTEAFF
TRBV7-9	TRBJ2-3	CASSRDSSGGPGTDTQYF
TRBV2	TRBJ2-5	CASSETEETQYF
TRBV11-1	TRBJ2-1	CASSLGAVRGNEQFF
TRBV3-1	TRBJ1-2	CASSQVGVGGPNYGYTF
TRBV7-2	TRBJ2-5	CASSILQGARETQYF
TRBV6-1	TRBJ2-2	CASSEAEAAVTGELFF
TRBV3-1	TRBJ2-7	CASRHHDTGEQYF
TRBV20-1	TRBJ1-2	CSARDSTNYGYTF
TRBV12-3/TRBV12-4	TRBJ1-4	CASSRGRGDYEKLFF
TRBV25-1	TRBJ2-3	CASSESPGRTDTQYF